This entry lists 25 T cell receptor beta chains sequenced from one sample in a study of T cell responses to AZD1222 COVID-19 vaccine. The table came from immunoSEQ multiplex PCR; TCRdb's copy has only in-frame clones and leaves some out. The sample holds roughly 140,000 clones, around 88% seen once. Sequences were derived from peripheral blood, sampled on day 0 of AZD1222 vaccination. The receptors originated from an adult in good health.

The gene calls are TRBV7-9 and TRBJ1-1, with 7 bases fitting TRBD1. Germline lookup yields CDR1 SEHNR and CDR2 FQNEAQ (reference sequence). The junction had 5 bases not matched to a gene; V was cut back by 0 bases and J by 4 bases. This CDR3 has 15 amino acids. The DNA of the CDR3 is TGTGCCAGCAGCTTAGCGCCAGGGGGAAGCACTGAAGCTTTCTTT. This codes for CASSLAPGGSTEAFF. Looking up the rest from reference TRBV7-9 and TRBJ1-1 gives the full variable domain: DTGVSQNPRHKITKRGQNVTFRCDPISEHNRLYWYRQTLGQGPEFLTYFQNEAQLEKSRLLSDRFSAERPKGSFSTLEIQRTEQGDSAMYLCASSLAPGGSTEAFFGQGTRLTVV.

This clone was counted a single time. This chain joins TRBV7-2 and TRBJ1-5; tentatively, D is TRBD1 (5 bases). CDR1 and CDR2 (germline): SGHTA, FQGNSA. There are 13 residues in the CDR3. Trimming stripped 3 bases from V and 7 bases from J, with 10 bases between. In DNA, the CDR3 is TGTGCCAGCAGCTTCAGGGATGACCAGCCCCAGCATTTT. Its translation is CASSFRDDQPQHF. The whole variable domain, remainder taken from reference TRBV7-2 and TRBJ1-5, is GAGVSQSPSNKVTEKGKDVELRCDPISGHTALYWYRQSLGQGLEFLIYFQGNSAPDKSGLPSDRFSAERTGGSVSTLTIQRTQQEDSAVYLCASSFRDDQPQHFGDGTRLSIL.

This sequence joins TRBV7-3 and TRBJ2-1; D possibly corresponds to TRBD2 (7 bases). Germline values: CDR1 SGHTA, CDR2 FQGTGA. V gave up 5 bases and J gave up 8 bases, with 10 bases separating them. CDR3 length: 12 amino acids. The CDR3, as DNA: TGTGCCAGCAGCCGCGGGGGCTATGAGCAGTTCTTC. This sequence encodes CASSRGGYEQFF.

The chain combines TRBV30 with TRBJ2-1; the match to TRBD2 covers 10 bases. Per the germline V gene, CDR1 is GTSNPN and CDR2 is SVGIG (reference sequence). V shed 4 bases, J shed 7 bases, and the junction held 10 bases outside the gene matches. CDR3 length equals 15 residues. The chain's CDR3 is CAWKGLLAGKNEQFF. DNA of the CDR3: TGTGCCTGGAAGGGCCTACTAGCGGGAAAGAATGAGCAGTTCTTC.

The genes are TRBV19 and TRBJ1-1, with TRBD1 matching over 12 bases. Per germline, CDR1 LNHDA and CDR2 SQIVND (reference sequence). There are 16 residues in the CDR3. J gave up 4 bases and V 8 bases, and 11 bases lay outside the gene matches. The CDR3 sequence is CASAIGTGGAVTEAFF. CDR3 in DNA: TGTGCCAGTGCTATTGGGACAGGGGGCGCGGTCACTGAAGCTTTCTTT. The whole variable domain, remainder taken from reference TRBV19 and TRBJ1-1, is DGGITQSPKYLFRKEGQNVTLSCEQNLNHDAMYWYRQDPGQGLRLIYYSQIVNDFQKGDIAEGYSVSREKKESFPLTVTSAQKNPTAFYLCASAIGTGGAVTEAFFGQGTRLTVV.

The CDR3 spells CASSLAGRSGTNEKLFF. The CDR3 DNA reads as TGCGCCAGCAGCTTGGCCGGCAGGTCAGGGACTAATGAAAAACTGTTTTTT. The chain carries TRBV5-1 and TRBJ1-4; weak D call: TRBD1 (5 bases). With 0 bases removed from V and 2 bases from J, the gap between germline ends came to 14 bases. This CDR3 comprises 17 residues. The germline V gene encodes CDR1 SGHRS and CDR2 YFSETQ.

J is TRBJ2-7 and V is TRBV15, with D perhaps TRBD2 (6 bases). The CDR3 runs 14 residues. The V end lost 0 bases, the J end lost 2 bases, and 8 bases lay between the germline ends. CDR1 LNHNV and CDR2 YYDKDF come from the germline V gene (reference sequence). The chain's CDR3 is CATSRERDTYEQYF. The DNA of the CDR3 is TGTGCCACCAGCAGAGAGCGGGATACCTACGAGCAGTACTTC. The complete variable domain, with remaining parts taken from reference TRBV15 and TRBJ2-7, reads DAMVIQNPRYQVTQFGKPVTLSCSQTLNHNVMYWYQQKSSQAPKLLFHYYDKDFNNEADTPDNFQSRRPNTSFCFLDIRSPGLGDTAMYLCATSRERDTYEQYFGPGTRLTVT.

This chain links TRBV5-1 with TRBJ2-3, with 9 bases fitting TRBD2. The CDR3 sequence is 16 residues long. The V gene's germline CDR1 is SGHRS and CDR2 YFSETQ. V gave up 3 bases and J gave up 5 bases; unmatched junction bases: 10. CDR3 sequence: CASSSLVAGVRDTQYF. Here the CDR3 DNA reads TGCGCCAGCAGCTCCTTGGTAGCGGGAGTAAGAGATACGCAGTATTTT.

This sequence joins TRBV6-4 and TRBJ1-1; D gene ambiguous. CDR1 is MRHNA, CDR2 SNTAGT, per germline. Trimming shortened V by 8 bases and J by 8 bases, and 18 bases separated the two germline ends. The CDR3 consists of 13 residues. The CDR3 spells CASVEYGGSEAFF. In DNA form, the CDR3 reads TGTGCCAGCGTCGAATATGGCGGGTCAGAAGCTTTCTTT.

CDR3 sequence: CASSLGHLNPGGELFF. In DNA form, the CDR3 reads TGCGCCAGCAGCTTGGGTCACCTAAACCCGGGCGGGGAGCTGTTTTTT. The genes are TRBV5-1 and TRBJ2-2, with unresolved D. V was trimmed by 0 bases and J by 7 bases, leaving 16 bases between them. The CDR3 loop spans 16 amino acids. The germline CDR1 and CDR2 sequences are SGHRS and YFSETQ.

J is TRBJ2-2 and V is TRBV6-2 or TRBV6-3; D is unresolved. From germline, CDR1 is MNHEY and CDR2 SVGEGT. Trimming took 6 bases from V and 0 from J, leaving 14 bases between them. The CDR3 is made up of 16 amino acids. The CDR3 DNA reads TGTGCCAGCAGCTTACCCCGGGCCGCGAACACCGGGGAGCTGTTTTTT. Its translation: CASSLPRAANTGELFF.

This clone has a handful of counts. The V call is TRBV7-3, the J call TRBJ2-2; D is perhaps TRBD1 (6 bases). The CDR3 extends over 13 amino acids. Germline values: CDR1 SGHTA, CDR2 FQGTGA. The ends were cut back, 5 bases at V and 6 bases at J, with 10 bases in the middle. The CDR3 sequence is CASSPTGPGELFF. CDR3 nucleotide sequence: TGTGCCAGCAGCCCTACAGGGCCCGGGGAGCTGTTTTTT.

A few counts support this clone. The CDR3 is CASSLGTTEAFF. The CDR3 DNA reads as TGTGCCAGCAGCTTAGGGACAACCGAAGCTTTCTTT. The chain uses TRBV7-9 and TRBJ1-1, with D perhaps TRBD1 (5 bases). The CDR3 runs 12 residues. The germline V gene encodes CDR1 SEHNR and CDR2 FQNEAQ (reference sequence). V lost 1 base and J lost 8, with 8 bases in between.

The chain uses TRBV27 and TRBJ1-1, with 7 nucleotides matching TRBD1. Losses at the gene ends were 0 bases for V and 3 bases for J; bases not matched to a gene: 13. This CDR3 is 18 amino acids long. In germline, CDR1 is MNHEY, CDR2 SMNVEV (reference sequence). Here the CDR3 reads CASSLSSFGGGVYTEAFF. In DNA, the CDR3 is TGTGCCAGCAGTTTATCTTCTTTTGGAGGGGGCGTTTACACTGAAGCTTTCTTT.

The CDR3, as DNA: TGTGCCAGCAGTGAAGGAAGGCTCTACGAGCAGTACTTC. It codes for CASSEGRLYEQYF. The rearrangement uses TRBV6-1 and TRBJ2-7; D is uncertain. The CDR3 covers 13 residues. V lost 1 base and J lost 3, with 7 bases in between. CDR1 is MNHNS and CDR2 is SASEGT in the germline V gene.

The chain joins TRBV7-9 to TRBJ2-1; TRBD2 agrees at 9 bases. CDR1 and CDR2 from the germline V gene are SEHNR and FQNEAQ (reference sequence). After removal of 5 bases from V and 3 bases from J, the junction contained 8 bases not matched to a gene. The CDR3 is 16 amino acids. The CDR3 here is CASSPTLREGYNEQFF. The DNA for the CDR3 is TGTGCCAGCAGCCCCACGTTGCGGGAGGGCTACAATGAGCAGTTCTTC. Full variable domain (remainder filled in from reference TRBV7-9 and TRBJ2-1): DTGVSQNPRHKITKRGQNVTFRCDPISEHNRLYWYRQTLGQGPEFLTYFQNEAQLEKSRLLSDRFSAERPKGSFSTLEIQRTEQGDSAMYLCASSPTLREGYNEQFFGPGTRLTVL.

V gene TRBV3-1 (or the pseudogene TRBV3-2) combines with J gene TRBJ1-5, with no clear D. Looked up from germline, CDR1 is LGHDT and CDR2 is YNNKEL (reference sequence). V lost 0 bases and J lost 1, with 7 bases in between. The CDR3 sequence is 15 residues long. CDR3: CASSQDGGSNQPQHF. In nucleotides, the CDR3 is TGTGCCAGCAGCCAAGACGGCGGCAGCAATCAGCCCCAGCATTTT.

This chain links TRBV11-3 with TRBJ2-1; 9 bases are a match to TRBD2. With V trimmed by 3 bases and J by 3 bases, 0 bases remained unmatched. The germline V gene encodes CDR1 SGHNT and CDR2 YENEEA. This CDR3 region has 14 residues. The CDR3 DNA sequence: TGTGCCAGCAGCTTGACTAGCGGCTACAATGAGCAGTTCTTC. Translating gives CASSLTSGYNEQFF. Based on the CDR3 plus reference TRBV11-3 and TRBJ2-1, the full variable domain is EAGVVQSPRYKIIEKKQPVAFWCNPISGHNTLYWYLQNLGQGPELLIRYENEEAVDDSQLPKDRFSAERLKGVDSTLKIQPAELGDSAVYLCASSLTSGYNEQFFGPGTRLTVL.

This clone was seen once. This sequence joins TRBV6-2 or TRBV6-3 and TRBJ1-5; 7 bases map to TRBD1. J gave up 3 bases and V 2 bases, and 10 bases lay outside the gene matches. This CDR3 is 17 amino acids long. Germline CDR1 reads MNHEY; CDR2 reads SVGEGT. CDR3 loop: CASSYSSGTASNQPQHF. In DNA form, the CDR3 reads TGTGCCAGCAGTTACAGTTCAGGGACAGCCTCCAATCAGCCCCAGCATTTT.

The chain couples TRBV4-3 to TRBJ2-3; D tentatively reads TRBD1 or TRBD2 (5 bases each). Germline CDR1 LGHNA, CDR2 YSLEER. The CDR3 covers 14 residues. The ends were cut back, 3 bases at V and 2 bases at J, with 9 bases in the middle. This CDR3 reads CASSQGTFTDTQYF. In nucleotides, the CDR3 is TGCGCCAGCAGCCAGGGGACCTTCACAGATACGCAGTATTTT.

The chain couples TRBV19 to TRBJ2-7, with TRBD2 matching 13 bases. The CDR3 loop spans 15 amino acids. Germline V lookup: CDR1 LNHDA, CDR2 SQIVND (reference sequence). V was clipped by 6 bases and J by 4 bases; unmatched bases: 6. The CDR3 loop is CASRELAGGTYEQYF. The CDR3 bases are TGTGCCAGTAGGGAACTAGCGGGAGGGACTTACGAGCAGTACTTC.

The CDR3 DNA reads TGTGCCAGCAGCGTCCTTAGGGGATCCCAGGGCACAGATACGCAGTATTTT. Protein product: CASSVLRGSQGTDTQYF. This sequence joins TRBV7-9 and TRBJ2-3; D possibly corresponds to TRBD1 (5 bases). The CDR3 runs 17 residues. Per the germline V gene, CDR1 is SEHNR and CDR2 is FQNEAQ (reference sequence). The ends were cut back, 5 bases at V and 1 base at J, with 19 bases in the middle. Based on the CDR3 plus reference TRBV7-9 and TRBJ2-3, the full variable domain is DTGVSQNPRHKITKRGQNVTFRCDPISEHNRLYWYRQTLGQGPEFLTYFQNEAQLEKSRLLSDRFSAERPKGSFSTLEIQRTEQGDSAMYLCASSVLRGSQGTDTQYFGPGTRLTVL.

The V gene is TRBV9, the J gene TRBJ2-5; D gene unclear. The CDR3 length is 14 residues. Between the trimmed V and J ends, which lost 0 bases and 5 bases, there was a span of 11 bases. The germline gives CDR1 SGDLS, CDR2 YYNGEE. The CDR3 here is CASSVDTVQETQYF. CDR3 nucleotides: TGTGCCAGCAGCGTAGATACGGTACAGGAGACCCAGTACTTC.

The chain is built from TRBV7-8 and TRBJ2-7; 12 nucleotides agree with TRBD2. This CDR3 is built from 16 residues. Trimming cost V 4 bases and J 6 bases; bases outside gene matches: 10. Germline CDR1 reads SGHVS; CDR2 reads FQNEAQ. DNA for the CDR3: TGTGCCAGCAGCTCCAGTGGACTAGCGGGACAAGGCGAGCAGTACTTC. It encodes CASSSSGLAGQGEQYF.

The rearrangement joins TRBV12-3 or TRBV12-4 to TRBJ1-2, with 7 bases matching TRBD1. CDR3 length: 12 residues. J lost 10 bases, V lost 7 bases, and 9 bases had no gene match. DNA of the CDR3: TGTGCCAGCACCCGGACAGGCCTTTTCTACACCTTC. It yields the protein CASTRTGLFYTF.